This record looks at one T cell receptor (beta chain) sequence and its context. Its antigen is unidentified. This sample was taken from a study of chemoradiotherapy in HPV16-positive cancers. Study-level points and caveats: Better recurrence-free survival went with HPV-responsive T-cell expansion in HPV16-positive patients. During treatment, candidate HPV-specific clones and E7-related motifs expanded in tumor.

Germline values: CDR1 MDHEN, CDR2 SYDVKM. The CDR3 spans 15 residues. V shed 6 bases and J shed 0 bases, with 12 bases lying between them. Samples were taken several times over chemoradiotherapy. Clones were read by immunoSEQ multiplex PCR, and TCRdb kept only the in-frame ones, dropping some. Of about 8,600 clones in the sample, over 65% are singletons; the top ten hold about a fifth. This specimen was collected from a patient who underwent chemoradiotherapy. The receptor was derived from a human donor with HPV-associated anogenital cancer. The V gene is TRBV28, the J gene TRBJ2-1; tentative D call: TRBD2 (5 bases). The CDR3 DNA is TGTGCCAGCAGACCTCCTAGCACCTCCTACAATGAGCAGTTCTTC. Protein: CASRPPSTSYNEQFF. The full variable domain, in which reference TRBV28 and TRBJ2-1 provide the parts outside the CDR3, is DVKVTQSSRYLVKRTGEKVFLECVQDMDHENMFWYRQDPGLGLRLIYFSYDVKMKEKGDIPEGYSVSREKKERFSLILESASTNQTSMYLCASRPPSTSYNEQFFGPGTRLTVL.